These 8 T cell receptor beta chains share one sample of origin, sequenced in a study of CD8+ T cells in alopecia areata. cDNA reverse transcribed from extracted RNA served as the sequencing template. TCRdb's copy holds only in-frame clones and misses some; the assay was immunoSEQ multiplex PCR. The sample has roughly 60,000 clones, roughly 46% seen once; the top ten hold about 51%. Input material: NKG2D-low CD8+ T cells sorted from blood. The receptors were sampled from a human donor with alopecia areata.

Only one count was recorded for this clone. V usage is TRBV7-9 and J usage is TRBJ2-3, with 10 nucleotides matching TRBD1. Germline values: CDR1 SEHNR, CDR2 FQNEAQ (reference sequence). After removal of 5 bases from V and 3 bases from J, the junction contained 5 bases not matched to a gene. The CDR3 is 15 amino acids. CDR3 nucleotide sequence: TGTGCCAGCAGCCCACGACAGGGGGCAACAGATACGCAGTATTTT. Translating gives CASSPRQGATDTQYF.

This clone was counted a few times. The chain recombines TRBV4-2 with TRBJ2-6; 9 bases align to TRBD2. Losses at the gene ends were 3 bases for V and 0 bases for J; bases not matched to a gene: 0. CDR3 length equals 16 residues. CDR1 LGHNA and CDR2 YNFKEQ come from the germline V gene. CDR3 bases: TGTGCCAGCAGCCAGACTAGCGGCTCTGGGGCCAACGTCCTGACTTTC. Amino acids: CASSQTSGSGANVLTF.

This clone was recorded a few times. The rearrangement links TRBV15 to TRBJ2-1; the D gene is possibly TRBD2 (5 bases). Deletions cut 0 bases from V and 6 bases from J, with 12 bases between. Germline-derived CDR1 and CDR2 are LNHNV and YYDKDF (reference sequence). This CDR3 comprises 15 residues. The CDR3, as DNA: TGTGCCACCAGCAGAGATCGAGGGCACGGCAATGAGCAGTTCTTC. The encoded protein is CATSRDRGHGNEQFF.

The chain joins TRBV29-1 to TRBJ1-2, with D perhaps matching TRBD1 (6 bases). V dropped 5 bases and J dropped 8 bases, with 18 bases sitting between them. This CDR3 is built from 13 residues. The germline CDR1 and CDR2 sequences are SQVTM and ANQGSEA. The CDR3: CSVHGQLARGYTF. DNA for the CDR3: TGCAGCGTTCACGGACAGCTCGCGCGGGGCTACACCTTC.

This clone was seen more than once but under ten times. The chain has TRBV7-2 and TRBJ2-5; D gene uncertain. Germline values: CDR1 SGHTA, CDR2 FQGNSA. The CDR3 runs 18 residues. V dropped 1 base and J dropped 4 bases, with 22 bases sitting between them. The CDR3 is CASSLVLAYPLGSETQYF. CDR3 nucleotides: TGTGCCAGCAGCTTAGTATTGGCATATCCTTTGGGGTCAGAGACCCAGTACTTC. The entire variable domain, with the rest obtained from reference TRBV7-2 and TRBJ2-5, is as follows: GAGVSQSPSNKVTEKGKDVELRCDPISGHTALYWYRQSLGQGLEFLIYFQGNSAPDKSGLPSDRFSAERTGGSVSTLTIQRTQQEDSAVYLCASSLVLAYPLGSETQYFGPGTRLLVL.

This chain links TRBV28 with TRBJ2-7, with D hard to call. The V gene lost 3 bases and the J gene lost 1 base, with 10 bases spanning the gap. The CDR3 runs to 14 residues. Germline V CDR1 and CDR2: MDHEN, SYDVKM. The CDR3 protein is CASSLAGFSYEQYF. The CDR3 bases are TGTGCCAGCAGTTTGGCAGGTTTTTCCTACGAGCAGTACTTC.

This chain links TRBV4-1 with TRBJ2-1; 8 bases agree with TRBD2. The CDR3 sequence is 14 residues long. Germline V gene sequence: CDR1 MGHRA, CDR2 YSYEKL. J lost 8 bases, V lost 3 bases, and 6 bases had no gene match. The DNA of the CDR3 is TGCGCCAGCAGCCATTCAGCGGGAGTTCATGAGCAGTTCTTC. Translating it yields CASSHSAGVHEQFF.

The chain employs TRBV28 and TRBJ2-3; the D gene could be TRBD1 or TRBD2 (5 bases each). Per the germline V gene, CDR1 is MDHEN and CDR2 is SYDVKM. The CDR3 runs to 17 residues. V gave up 6 bases and J gave up 11 bases, with 30 bases separating them. CDR3 sequence (DNA): TGTGCCAGCAGCCCGTGGACCGGGACCCAATCCATTTCTGGGCAGTATTTT. Its protein is CASSPWTGTQSISGQYF. The variable domain in full, with the rest retrieved from reference TRBV28 and TRBJ2-3, is DVKVTQSSRYLVKRTGEKVFLECVQDMDHENMFWYRQDPGLGLRLIYFSYDVKMKEKGDIPEGYSVSREKKERFSLILESASTNQTSMYLCASSPWTGTQSISGQYFGPGTRLTVL.